Shown below are 21 T cell receptor beta chains from a single sample sequenced in a study of technical replicates of blood from a few donors. Assay: immunoSEQ multiplex PCR; the TCRdb copy retains only in-frame clones and omits some. The top ten clones hold 0.3% to 0.45% of a sample with about 79,000 clones, approximately 91% of them seen once. Sequencing was done on a sample of T cells isolated from PBMCs. The receptors shown here come from a human donor in good health. Some clones in this sample may be carry-over from other donors' samples.

The rearrangement links TRBV15 to TRBJ1-6, with TRBD1 identical over 7 bases. Trimming cost V 3 bases and J 9 bases; bases outside gene matches: 8. CDR1 is LNHNV and CDR2 is YYDKDF in the germline V gene (reference sequence). The CDR3 runs 15 residues. CDR3 bases: TGTGCCACCAGCAGGGAGACAGGGCTAAGTTCACCCCTCCACTTT. Its protein product is CATSRETGLSSPLHF.

The chain carries TRBV2 and TRBJ2-3, with a tentative D call TRBD1 (5 bases). Trimming pared 11 bases from V and 7 bases from J, leaving 19 bases between. Per germline, CDR1 SNHLY and CDR2 FYNNEI. The CDR3 sequence is 13 residues long. CDR3 DNA sequence: TGTGCCGTACCGCTTCAACAGGATTATACGCAGTATTTT. Its translation is CAVPLQQDYTQYF.

The rearrangement uses TRBV9 and TRBJ2-1; 7 bases match TRBD2. This CDR3 has 15 amino acids. Germline CDR1 and CDR2: SGDLS and YYNGEE. J lost 4 bases, V lost 3 bases, and 7 bases had no gene match. CDR3 in DNA: TGTGCCAGCAGCGGGGCGGGAGCAGTGTACAATGAGCAGTTCTTC. As protein: CASSGAGAVYNEQFF. The full variable domain, its missing parts supplied by reference TRBV9 and TRBJ2-1, is DSGVTQTPKHLITATGQRVTLRCSPRSGDLSVYWYQQSLDQGLQFLIQYYNGEERAKGNILERFSAQQFPDLHSELNLSSLELGDSALYFCASSGAGAVYNEQFFGPGTRLTVL.

This clone showed up just once. The rearrangement uses TRBV5-6 and TRBJ2-2, with D unclear. V shed 1 base and J shed 4 bases, with 11 bases lying between them. Per germline, CDR1 SGHDT and CDR2 YYEEEE. The CDR3 is 15 amino acids. CDR3 amino acids: CASSLIQFATGELFF. The CDR3 coding sequence is TGTGCCAGCAGCTTGATACAGTTTGCCACCGGGGAGCTGTTTTTT.

This clone was recorded only once. V and J are TRBV5-6 and TRBJ2-7; 7 bases align to TRBD2. The CDR3 is 15 amino acids. J lost 7 bases, V lost 4 bases, and 14 bases had no gene match. The V gene's germline CDR1 is SGHDT and CDR2 YYEEEE. CDR3 region: CASSATSDSRREQYF. Written as DNA, the CDR3 is TGTGCCAGCAGCGCTACTAGCGACTCCCGGCGTGAGCAGTACTTC.

The CDR3 spells CASRTGLAGSYEQYF. In DNA form, the CDR3 reads TGTGCCAGCAGAACGGGGCTAGCGGGCTCCTACGAGCAGTACTTC. This chain connects TRBV2 to TRBJ2-7; 8 positions agree with TRBD2. Germline V gives CDR1 SNHLY, CDR2 FYNNEI. CDR3 length: 15 amino acids. Losses at the gene ends were 6 bases for V and 0 bases for J; bases not matched to a gene: 7. The full variable domain, with the rest looked up from reference TRBV2 and TRBJ2-7, is EPEVTQTPSHQVTQMGQEVILRCVPISNHLYFYWYRQILGQKVEFLVSFYNNEISEKSEIFDDQFSVERPDGSNFTLKIRSTKLEDSAMYFCASRTGLAGSYEQYFGPGTRLTVT.

The chain carries TRBV6-5 and TRBJ1-4; 9 bases line up with TRBD1. Germline CDR1 reads MNHEY; CDR2 reads SVGAGI. J lost 5 bases, V lost 1 base, and 5 bases had no gene match. The CDR3 has 16 amino acids. CDR3 loop: CASSYYQTGGNEKLFF. As DNA, the CDR3 is TGTGCCAGCAGTTACTACCAGACAGGGGGGAATGAAAAACTGTTTTTT.

This chain uses TRBV7-9 with TRBJ1-4; D not certain. Trimming pared 1 base from V and 8 bases from J, leaving 11 bases between. CDR3 length: 14 residues. In germline, CDR1 is SEHNR, CDR2 FQNEAQ (reference sequence). CDR3 nucleotide sequence: TGTGCCAGCAGCTTAGGAGGTGCCGCGGAAAAACTGTTTTTT. Its protein is CASSLGGAAEKLFF.

The chain combines TRBV28 with TRBJ2-1; D gene uncertain. The CDR3 has 12 amino acids. CDR1 MDHEN and CDR2 SYDVKM come from the germline V gene. V lost 4 bases, J lost 5 bases, and 6 bases lay in between. CDR3 residues: CASSYLNNEQFF. DNA of the CDR3: TGTGCCAGCAGTTACTTAAACAATGAGCAGTTCTTC.

This chain links TRBV9 with TRBJ2-2; 9 bases are a match to TRBD2. In germline, CDR1 is SGDLS, CDR2 YYNGEE. This CDR3 spans 16 amino acids. Trimming at V came to 0 bases and at J to 7 bases, leaving 7 bases not matched to a gene. CDR3 amino acids: CASSVVSSGSIGELFF. Here the CDR3 DNA reads TGTGCCAGCAGCGTAGTTAGTAGCGGGAGTATCGGGGAGCTGTTTTTT.

The V and J genes are TRBV11-3 and TRBJ2-7; tentative D call: TRBD1 (6 bases). Per the germline V gene, CDR1 is SGHNT and CDR2 is YENEEA. The CDR3 contains 14 residues. The V and J ends lost 2 bases and 2 bases respectively, with 10 bases between them. This chain's CDR3 is CASSLSGTTYEQYF. The DNA of the CDR3 is TGTGCCAGCAGCTTATCAGGGACAACCTACGAGCAGTACTTC.

J is TRBJ2-1 and V is TRBV7-2; 7 bases fit TRBD1. From germline, CDR1 is SGHTA and CDR2 FQGNSA. The CDR3 contains 14 residues. After removal of 1 base from V and 10 bases from J, the junction contained 7 bases not matched to a gene. DNA of the CDR3: TGTGCCAGCAGCTTAGGACAGGGATTACGGGAGCAGTTCTTC. Translating gives CASSLGQGLREQFF. Together with reference TRBV7-2 and TRBJ2-1, the CDR3 gives the full variable domain: GAGVSQSPSNKVTEKGKDVELRCDPISGHTALYWYRQSLGQGLEFLIYFQGNSAPDKSGLPSDRFSAERTGGSVSTLTIQRTQQEDSAVYLCASSLGQGLREQFFGPGTRLTVL.

This rearrangement joins TRBV4-1 to TRBJ2-3; possible D gene TRBD2, 6 bases. CDR3 length: 15 amino acids. V gave up 1 base and J gave up 3 bases, with 11 bases separating them. The germline V gene has CDR1 MGHRA and CDR2 YSYEKL. In nucleotides, the CDR3 is TGCGCCAGCAGCCAAGCGGGAGTTGCGACAGATACGCAGTATTTT. Translated, it gives CASSQAGVATDTQYF.

The gene calls are TRBV4-2 and TRBJ1-1; D not resolved. Germline assignment: CDR1 LGHNA and CDR2 YNFKEQ. Trimming removed 1 base at V and 1 base at J, with 19 bases between. This CDR3 is 18 amino acids long. As DNA, the CDR3 is TGTGCCAGCAGCCAAGTCGAACCGTGGAGGAACGAGAACACTGAAGCTTTCTTT. It specifies CASSQVEPWRNENTEAFF.

The V gene is TRBV6-5, the J gene TRBJ2-7, with 7 bases lining up with TRBD1. The germline V gene has CDR1 MNHEY and CDR2 SVGAGI. This CDR3 is built from 15 residues. Losses at the gene ends were 6 bases for V and 1 base for J; bases not matched to a gene: 9. CDR3 sequence: CASSPGRGRSYEQYF. The CDR3 coding sequence is TGTGCCAGCAGCCCGGGAAGGGGGCGTTCCTACGAGCAGTACTTC.

J is TRBJ2-3 and V is TRBV10-3; possible D gene TRBD1, 5 bases. The CDR3 has 13 residues. The V end lost 7 bases, the J end lost 5 bases, and 13 bases lay between the germline ends. Germline values: CDR1 ENHRY, CDR2 SYGVKD. The CDR3 region has the DNA TGTGCCATCACAGGGATTACGGGAGATACGCAGTATTTT. This translates into CAITGITGDTQYF.

The chain joins TRBV2 to TRBJ2-1; a possible D gene is TRBD1 (7 bases). The V end was cut by 4 bases, the J end by 8 bases, with 15 bases between. This CDR3 is built from 14 residues. In germline, CDR1 is SNHLY, CDR2 FYNNEI. The CDR3: CASSVFGGGDEQFF. CDR3 DNA: TGTGCCAGCAGTGTCTTCGGAGGGGGCGATGAGCAGTTCTTC. Looking up the rest from reference TRBV2 and TRBJ2-1 gives the full variable domain: EPEVTQTPSHQVTQMGQEVILRCVPISNHLYFYWYRQILGQKVEFLVSFYNNEISEKSEIFDDQFSVERPDGSNFTLKIRSTKLEDSAMYFCASSVFGGGDEQFFGPGTRLTVL.

In its sample, this clone was seen once. The CDR3 loop is CASSVGTDGSGNTIYF. CDR3 in DNA: TGTGCCAGCAGCGTCGGGACAGACGGCTCTGGAAACACCATATATTTT. V is TRBV9 and J is TRBJ1-3; 7 positions match TRBD1. This CDR3 has 16 amino acids. Germline V CDR1 and CDR2: SGDLS, YYNGEE. J lost 0 bases, V lost 2 bases, and 5 bases had no gene match. Using reference TRBV9 and TRBJ1-3 for the parts outside the CDR3, the full variable domain is DSGVTQTPKHLITATGQRVTLRCSPRSGDLSVYWYQQSLDQGLQFLIQYYNGEERAKGNILERFSAQQFPDLHSELNLSSLELGDSALYFCASSVGTDGSGNTIYFGEGSWLTVV.

The rearrangement links TRBV6-1 to TRBJ2-5; D uncertain. The V end lost 3 bases, the J end lost 0 bases, and 8 bases lay between the germline ends. Germline V lookup: CDR1 MNHNS, CDR2 SASEGT. The CDR3 has 14 amino acids. CDR3 sequence reads: CASSETQYQETQYF. CDR3 DNA sequence: TGTGCCAGCAGTGAGACTCAGTACCAAGAGACCCAGTACTTC.

J is TRBJ1-1 and V is TRBV9, with a possible D match to TRBD1 (5 bases). V lost 0 bases and J lost 1, with 7 bases in between. There are 14 residues in the CDR3. Germline CDR1 reads SGDLS; CDR2 reads YYNGEE. As DNA, the CDR3 is TGTGCCAGCAGCGTAGAGGGGCAGAACACTGAAGCTTTCTTT. This sequence encodes CASSVEGQNTEAFF.

In nucleotides, the CDR3 is TGTGCCAGTAGACGATCCTCTACTAGCGGGTACAATGAGCAGTTCTTC. Encoded protein: CASRRSSTSGYNEQFF. V gene TRBV19 combines with J gene TRBJ2-1; 9 nucleotides agree with TRBD2. Germline trimming cut 6 bases from V and 4 bases from J; bases unmatched to any gene: 10. Per the germline V gene, CDR1 is LNHDA and CDR2 is SQIVND (reference sequence). This CDR3 has 16 residues.